The T cell receptor (beta chain) described here comes from a study of cytomegalovirus exposure and HLA in healthy donors. Using immunoSEQ multiplex PCR, the repertoire was profiled, and TCRdb retains in-frame clones only, with some absent. Of roughly 330,000 clones in the sample, around 90% are singletons; the top ten hold over 1%. As concerns this clone: At the DNA level, this CDR3 is encoded by other sequences in the same sample as well.

This CDR3 contains 15 residues. The V gene lost 5 bases and the J gene lost 0 bases, with 11 bases spanning the gap. CDR1 LNHNV and CDR2 YYDKDF come from the germline V gene (reference sequence). V is TRBV15 and J is TRBJ1-5, with D uncertain. The source is a woman aged 30 to 39 in good health and CMV-seropositive. The sample taken for sequencing was PBMCs. The CDR3 protein is CATSGGRYSNQPQHF. CDR3 DNA sequence: TGTGCCACCAGCGGAGGGAGGTATAGCAATCAGCCCCAGCATTTT.